This T cell receptor beta chain emerged from a study of post-analysis software for immune sequencing data. Whole-study context: Several disease courses (relapsing-remitting, secondary progressive and progressive-relapsing) of multiple sclerosis were included. Study findings and constraints: Multiple sclerosis patients had significantly lower normalized Chao1 diversity than controls. Four to six TRBV segments (TRBV5-6, TRBV5-1 and TRBV20-1 among them) occurred more frequently in patients than in controls. With F measure, samples from one preparation batch clustered together strongly.

Unique molecular identifiers tagged the TCR beta cDNA libraries. Input populations of roughly 0.85 to 11 million T cells gave rise to approximately 480,000 cDNA molecules. TCRdb reprocessed the PCR reads via MiXCR and lists one record per CDR3 protein. The sample has more than 500,000 distinct CDR3 sequences, about a third seen once. Germline V gene sequence: CDR1 MGHRA, CDR2 YSYEKL. The CDR3 has 17 amino acids. V lost 1 base to trimming and J lost 8 bases, with 20 bases between them. Comment on this clonotype: Its antigen is still unknown.

This rearrangement joins TRBV4-1 to TRBJ1-4, with TRBD1 as a possible D gene (5 bases). The specimen was blood. The TCR was taken from a girl aged 2-17 years with multiple sclerosis. In nucleotides, the CDR3 is TGCGCCAGCAGCCAAGTGTCACAGGCGGTGGTGACAGAAAAACTGTTTTTT. Encoded protein: CASSQVSQAVVTEKLFF.